Listed below are T cell receptor beta chains from one sample, sequenced in a study of cytomegalovirus exposure and HLA in healthy donors. Generated by immunoSEQ multiplex PCR, the TCRdb table keeps only in-frame clones and is missing some. Of 150,000 to 180,000 clones in the sample, under 80% were seen once. Sequencing input: PBMCs. These receptors were obtained from a young man in good health and CMV-seronegative. The conserved cysteine and the conserved F or W are not part of the CDR3 here. Each record gives: V gene, J gene, CDR3 protein.

V: TRBV18; J: TRBJ1-5; CDR3: ASSSDRSQPQH
V: TRBV5-6; J: TRBJ2-1; CDR3: ASSLPGGILYNEQF
V: TRBV28; J: TRBJ1-5; CDR3: ASSLRTGTYQPQH
V: TRBV9; J: TRBJ2-1; CDR3: ASSFDWSFNEQF
V: TRBV5-6; J: TRBJ2-7; CDR3: ASSLRGGHVGNEQY
V: TRBV7-9; J: TRBJ2-2; CDR3: ASSSSTLTSGGAGELF
V: TRBV11-2; J: TRBJ2-1; CDR3: ASSLDPGGDYNEQF
V: TRBV6-1; J: TRBJ2-3; CDR3: ASSEKSGGTDTQY
V: TRBV7-9; J: TRBJ2-5; CDR3: ASSFKETQY
V: TRBV4-2; J: TRBJ2-2; CDR3: ASSPRGGDSGTGELF
V: TRBV9; J: TRBJ1-4; CDR3: ASSVGQGTNEKLF
V: TRBV19; J: TRBJ2-7; CDR3: ASSPADRGYEQY
V: TRBV28; J: TRBJ2-7; CDR3: ASSGRTDYEQY
V: TRBV28; J: TRBJ2-4; CDR3: ASSSPGDKNIQY
V: TRBV25-1; J: TRBJ1-6; CDR3: ASSPGTVGSPLH
V: TRBV1; J: TRBJ2-1; CDR3: TSSGGIYNEQF
V: TRBV28; J: TRBJ1-1; CDR3: ASSFGHNTEAF
V: TRBV6-6; J: TRBJ2-1; CDR3: ASSTSSGGTNEQF
V: TRBV5-1; J: TRBJ2-3; CDR3: ASTGRGGRTDTQY
V: TRBV2; J: TRBJ2-7; CDR3: ASIGTSGSYEQY
V: TRBV9; J: TRBJ2-3; CDR3: ASSVVSSTDTQY
V: TRBV16; J: TRBJ2-7; CDR3: ASSQGYTGLEQY
V: TRBV6-5; J: TRBJ2-7; CDR3: ASSYSGDSSYEQY
V: TRBV5-1; J: TRBJ2-1; CDR3: ASSLFETSAGEQF
V: TRBV9; J: TRBJ2-7; CDR3: ASSVASTGDSYEQY
V: TRBV28; J: TRBJ1-1; CDR3: ASSPGGFTEAF
V: TRBV2; J: TRBJ1-4; CDR3: ASSGLGQGAATNEKLF
V: TRBV29-1; J: TRBJ2-1; CDR3: SAGQELYNEQF
V: TRBV2; J: TRBJ2-7; CDR3: ASSTTGQYEQY
V: TRBV27; J: TRBJ2-1; CDR3: ASSLVLGGDEQF
V: TRBV30; J: TRBJ1-4; CDR3: AWSMWGQGNEKLF
V: TRBV6-5; J: TRBJ2-5; CDR3: ASRRSGGTQY
V: TRBV4-1; J: TRBJ2-1; CDR3: ASSHKLAGGLGEQF
V: TRBV7-7; J: TRBJ2-3; CDR3: ASSLDLTVANTQY
V: TRBV6-5; J: TRBJ2-2; CDR3: ASTWGRAAGELF
V: TRBV6-1; J: TRBJ1-1; CDR3: ASSEVFFVTGNTEAF
V: TRBV6-1; J: TRBJ2-7; CDR3: ASSASGGNSYEQY
V: TRBV9; J: TRBJ1-2; CDR3: ASRGGQSYGYT
V: TRBV5-1; J: TRBJ1-6; CDR3: ASSLVGVDSPLN
V: TRBV5-1; J: TRBJ2-1; CDR3: ASLAGGRPGSYNEQF
V: TRBV7-7; J: TRBJ2-5; CDR3: ASSSSTGPETQY
V: TRBV19; J: TRBJ1-1; CDR3: ASGEGAGTEAF
V: TRBV30; J: TRBJ2-3; CDR3: AWSVGGASTDTQY
V: TRBV7-2; J: TRBJ2-7; CDR3: ASSPFSGQGAEQY
V: TRBV6-1; J: TRBJ2-1; CDR3: ASSDGGGNYNEQF
V: TRBV30; J: TRBJ2-1; CDR3: AWAGFDEQF
V: TRBV7-2; J: TRBJ2-7; CDR3: ASGRGAGTYEQY
V: TRBV28; J: TRBJ1-2; CDR3: ASSSRQGALGYT
V: TRBV7-9; J: TRBJ2-7; CDR3: ASSLAGAMEEQY
V: TRBV7-2; J: TRBJ2-3; CDR3: ASSLVRGVPDTQY
V: TRBV7-2; J: TRBJ1-6; CDR3: ASSLASGRESSPLN
V: TRBV7-2; J: TRBJ1-6; CDR3: ASSTTGQGVNSPLH